The TCR beta chain under discussion was sequenced for a study of blood T cell repertoires in COVID-19. Overall study context: Samples came from the United States, Italy and Spain, spanning acute and convalescent COVID-19. Sample material is recorded as cDNA or gDNA derived from T cells, B-cell-depleted T cells, or PBMCs.

The authors' processing: Estimated nucleated cell counts came from reference gene primer amplification. Produced via immunoSEQ multiplex PCR; TCRdb's table is partial and in-frame only. V and J calls and clone size come straight from that table; D and trimming were deduced from the DNA. The top ten hold over 1.5% of the sample, which has approximately 120,000 clones, 70% to 90% seen once. The sample was peripheral blood. The sequence was collected from a human donor in a cohort sampled during active COVID-19.

In nucleotides, the CDR3 is TGTGCCAGCAGCCCTCCGGGACAGGGGAATGGCTACACCTTC. It is translated as CASSPPGQGNGYTF. The chain combines TRBV7-2 with TRBJ1-2; 10 positions agree with TRBD1. The V gene end was trimmed by 5 bases and the J gene end by 6 bases; junction bases not matched to a gene: 6. This CDR3 region has 14 residues. Germline V gene sequence: CDR1 SGHTA, CDR2 FQGNSA.